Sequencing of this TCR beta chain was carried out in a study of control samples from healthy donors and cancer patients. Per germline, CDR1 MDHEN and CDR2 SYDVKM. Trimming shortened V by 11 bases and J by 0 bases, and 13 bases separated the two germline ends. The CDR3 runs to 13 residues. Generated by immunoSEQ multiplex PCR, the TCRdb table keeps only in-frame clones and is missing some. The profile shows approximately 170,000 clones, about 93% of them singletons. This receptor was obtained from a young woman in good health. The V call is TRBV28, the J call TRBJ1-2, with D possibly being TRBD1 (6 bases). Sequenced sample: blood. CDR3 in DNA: TGTGCCGGAGGGCAGGGGACTAACTATGGCTACACCTTC. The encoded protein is CAGGQGTNYGYTF.